This T cell receptor (beta chain) was identified during a study of human T cells and chemical hapten exposure (dated by TCRdb to the early 2020s). For the study in its entirety: For sensitization, 2% DPC in acetone was applied to a roughly 2 cm by roughly 2 cm area of upper inner arm skin. Around 29 alopecia patients provided blood for TCR sequencing at one to four time points (pre-sensitization, 2, 6 and 24 weeks). Libraries were combined into a pool for sequencing, and differences in TCR yield between samples came mainly from small differences in library volumes within the pool. Blood samples were taken from patients before sensitization (week 0) and then at 2, 6 and about 24 weeks after DPC sensitization. Peripheral blood TCR repertoire changes were tracked in vivo in alopecia patients during primary and secondary sensitization to the hapten diphenylcyclopropenone (DPC). Patch testing was done on the upper back using Finn chambers containing 0.01% DPC, and results were scored after 6 days according to International Contact Dermatitis Research Group standards. Throughout the study period of around 25 weeks, patients also received therapeutic DPC doses to the scalp every week. Alopecia areata with under or over 50% scalp involvement, alopecia totalis and alopecia universalis were represented in the patient cohort, which was mostly female.

Library generation was performed with RACE. The listed sequencing device is NextSeq 500. During library preparation, unique molecular identifiers were attached to individual cDNA molecules so that TCRs could be counted in a quantitative, reproducible way. Both TCR alpha and TCR beta chains were sequenced from each blood RNA sample. The authors processed their data as follows. Samples had a median of about 96,000 TCRs, with a range from roughly 23,224 to 700,000. V, J and CDR3 annotation of the TCR reads was performed with the Decombinator software suite. Every sample was subsampled to the same number of TCRs (28,000) for the PS versus PT1 abundance plots. Expanded TCRs were defined as absent before sensitization and observed at least eight times at the 2-week time point. TCRdb's own reprocessing of the public reads used fastp at Q25 and MiXCR and kept productive beta chains. Here each entry gathers all rows of one CDR3 protein and keeps the most common genes and DNA. None of the V and J calls come from the authors' own analysis; TCRdb made them. The sample has some 150,000 distinct CDR3 sequences on record, about 10% of them singletons. The ten largest clonotypes hold approximately 1.3% of the sample.

What the time point label conveys for this sample: patch test 2, 6 weeks after DPC sensitization. The label giving this sample's treatment or condition can be read as: therapeutic diphenylcyclopropenone sensitization with weekly scalp DPC. At each patch-test visit, blood was drawn before the patch test was applied. Patients were considered eligible if aged 18 to 70, diagnosed with alopecia and deemed suitable for DPC therapy, and patients were excluded if pregnant. Total RNA was isolated from unfractionated whole blood collected in Tempus Blood RNA tubes. Here is what the overall study found, with its caveats: Because every patient had alopecia, a presumed autoimmune disease, the patients' immune response might differ from that of healthy individuals. Repeated subsampling changed both the strength of the expansion versus patch-test correlation and the threshold at which the correlation became significant. No change with DPC sensitization was found in the number of TCRs above 1 in 1000 frequency, and no evidence of global repertoire structure alterations was found. A positive correlation was found between the number of PT1 expanded TCRs and patch test score, with significance reached at thresholds 8, 16 and 32 but not 4. Expanded TCRs formed significantly more large CDR3 similarity clusters than pre-sensitization or healthy control sets, consistent with antigen-driven responses.

Inclusive of the bounding cysteine and phenylalanine, the CDR3 is 16 residues long. Left in the record is the CDR3 DNA by itself, 48 bases read in frame from the first base. Looking up the germline V gene yields CDR1 WSHSY and CDR2 SAAADI. The V end gives up 4 bases and the J end 0 bases, leaving 8 bases in the junction not matched to a gene. The table lists this clonotype with many counts. Its antigen specificity is not known. No much larger clonotype is one base removed from it; base qualities were not supplied. The receptor was derived from a woman in her 50s with alopecia areata. Some clones in this sample may be carry-over from other donors' samples. Recombination connected TRBV10-2 to TRBJ1-1; the junction holds 7 bases that match TRBD1. Sample: whole blood, taken in connection with sensitization to the hapten diphenylcyclopropenone (DPC). The sequenced DNA: TGCGCCAGCAGTGGGGGTCAGGGGGTTTTGAACACTGAAGCTTTCTTT. Its protein is CASSGGQGVLNTEAFF.